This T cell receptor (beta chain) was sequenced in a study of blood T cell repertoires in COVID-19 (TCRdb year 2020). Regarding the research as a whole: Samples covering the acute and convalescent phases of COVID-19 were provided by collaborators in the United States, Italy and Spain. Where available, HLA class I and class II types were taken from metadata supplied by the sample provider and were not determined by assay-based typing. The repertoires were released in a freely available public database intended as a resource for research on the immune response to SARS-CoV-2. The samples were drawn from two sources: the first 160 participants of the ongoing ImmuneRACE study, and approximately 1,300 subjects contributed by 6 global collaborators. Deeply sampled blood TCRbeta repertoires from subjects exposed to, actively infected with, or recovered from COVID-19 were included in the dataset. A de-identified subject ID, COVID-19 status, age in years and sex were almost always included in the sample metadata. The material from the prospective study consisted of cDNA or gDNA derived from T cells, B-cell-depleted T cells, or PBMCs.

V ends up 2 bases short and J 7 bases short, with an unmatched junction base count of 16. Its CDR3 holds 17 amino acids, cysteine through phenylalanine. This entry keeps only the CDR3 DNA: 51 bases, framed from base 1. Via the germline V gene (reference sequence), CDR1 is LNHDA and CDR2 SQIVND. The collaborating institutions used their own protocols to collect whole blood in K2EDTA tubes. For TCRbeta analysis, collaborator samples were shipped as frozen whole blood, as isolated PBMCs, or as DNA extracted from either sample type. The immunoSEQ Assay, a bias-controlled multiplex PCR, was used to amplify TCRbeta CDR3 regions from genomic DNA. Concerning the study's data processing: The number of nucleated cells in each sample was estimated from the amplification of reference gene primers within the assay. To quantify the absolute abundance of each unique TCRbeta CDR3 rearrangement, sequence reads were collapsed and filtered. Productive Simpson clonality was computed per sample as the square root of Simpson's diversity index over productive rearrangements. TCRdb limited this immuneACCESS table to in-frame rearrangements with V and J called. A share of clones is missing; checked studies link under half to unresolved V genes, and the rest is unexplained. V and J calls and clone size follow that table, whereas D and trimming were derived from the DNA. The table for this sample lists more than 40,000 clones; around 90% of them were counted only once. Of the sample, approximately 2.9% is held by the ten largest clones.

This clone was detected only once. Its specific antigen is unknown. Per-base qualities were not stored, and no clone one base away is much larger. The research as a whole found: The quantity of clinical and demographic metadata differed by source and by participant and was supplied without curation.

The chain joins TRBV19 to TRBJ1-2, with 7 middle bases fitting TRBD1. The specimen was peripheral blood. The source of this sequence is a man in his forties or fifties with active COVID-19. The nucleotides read TGTGCCAGTAGTATACGACCATCCGGGGGCGCAGGGGGTGGCTACACCTTC. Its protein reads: CASSIRPSGGAGGGYTF. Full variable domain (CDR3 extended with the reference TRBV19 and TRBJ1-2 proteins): DGGITQSPKYLFRKEGQNVTLSCEQNLNHDAMYWYRQDPGQGLRLIYYSQIVNDFQKGDIAEGYSVSREKKESFPLTVTSAQKNPTAFYLCASSIRPSGGAGGGYTFGSGTRLTVV.